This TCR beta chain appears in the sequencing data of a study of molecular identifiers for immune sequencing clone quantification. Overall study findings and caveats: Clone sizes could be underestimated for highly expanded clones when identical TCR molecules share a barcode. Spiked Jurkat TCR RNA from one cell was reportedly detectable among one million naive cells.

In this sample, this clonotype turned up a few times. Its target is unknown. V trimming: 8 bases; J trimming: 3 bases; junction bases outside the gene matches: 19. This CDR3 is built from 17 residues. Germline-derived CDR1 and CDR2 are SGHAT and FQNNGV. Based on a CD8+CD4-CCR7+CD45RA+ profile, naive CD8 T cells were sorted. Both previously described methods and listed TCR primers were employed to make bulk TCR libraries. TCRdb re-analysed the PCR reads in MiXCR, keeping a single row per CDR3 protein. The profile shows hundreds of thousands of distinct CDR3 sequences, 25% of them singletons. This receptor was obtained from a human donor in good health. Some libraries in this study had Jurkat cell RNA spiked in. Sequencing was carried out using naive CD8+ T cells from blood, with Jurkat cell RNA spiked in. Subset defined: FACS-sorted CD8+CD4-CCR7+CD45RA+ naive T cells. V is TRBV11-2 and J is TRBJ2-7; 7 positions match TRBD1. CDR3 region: CASSKGTSGQESYEQYF. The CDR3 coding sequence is TGTGCCAGCTCAAAGGGAACATCCGGACAGGAGAGCTACGAGCAGTACTTC.